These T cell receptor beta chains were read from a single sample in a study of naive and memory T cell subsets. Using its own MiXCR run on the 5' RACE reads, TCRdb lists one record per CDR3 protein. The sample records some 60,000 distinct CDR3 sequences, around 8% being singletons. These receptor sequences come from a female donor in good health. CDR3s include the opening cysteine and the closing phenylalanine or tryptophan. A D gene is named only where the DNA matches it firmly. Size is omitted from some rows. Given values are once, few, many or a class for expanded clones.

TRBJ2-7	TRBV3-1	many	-	TGTGCCAGCAGCTCCCAGATCATGTCCTACGAGCAGTACTTC	CASSSQIMSYEQYF
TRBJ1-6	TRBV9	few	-	TGTGCCAGCAGCGCCGGGATCCGGGGGGCCCCGAATTCACCCCTCCACTTT	CASSAGIRGAPNSPLHF
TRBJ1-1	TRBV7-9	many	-	TGTGCCAGCAGCTTATTCTGGGTCGACACTGAAGCTTTCTTT	CASSLFWVDTEAFF
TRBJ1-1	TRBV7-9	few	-	TGTGCCAGCAGCTTGATGGACAGTGAAGCTTTCTTT	CASSLMDSEAFF
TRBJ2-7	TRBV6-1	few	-	TGTGCCAGCAGATACACCCCGGACGGATCCTACGAGCAGTACTTC	CASRYTPDGSYEQYF
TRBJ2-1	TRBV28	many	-	TGTGCCAGCAGTTTATACTCGGGAAGCGCTTACAATGAGCAGTTCTTC	CASSLYSGSAYNEQFF
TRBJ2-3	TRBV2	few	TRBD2	TGTGCCAGCCTCCCCGGGACTAGAGGAGATACGCAGTATTTT	CASLPGTRGDTQYF
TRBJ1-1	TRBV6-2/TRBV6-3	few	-	TGTGCCAGCAGCCGTATAAACACTGAAGCTTTCTTT	CASSRINTEAFF
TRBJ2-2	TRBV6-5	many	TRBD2	TGTGCCAGCAGTTACTCTGGCGGGGGGGCCGTTGGGGAGCTGTTTTTT	CASSYSGGGAVGELFF
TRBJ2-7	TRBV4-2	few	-	TGTGCCAGCAGCCAACCGGGCCGAAAAGTCGACGAGCAGTACTTC	CASSQPGRKVDEQYF
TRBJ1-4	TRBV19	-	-	TGTGCACACGGAAATGAAAAACTGTTTTTT	CAHGNEKLFF
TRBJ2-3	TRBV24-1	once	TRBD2	TGTGCCACCAGAGAGACTAGCGGGCTTGGAGATACGCAGTATTTT	CATRETSGLGDTQYF
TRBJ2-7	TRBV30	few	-	TGTGCCTGGAGTGACACCTACGAGCAGTACTTC	CAWSDTYEQYF
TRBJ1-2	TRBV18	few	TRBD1	TGTGCCAGCTCACCACGGGACAGTAACTATGGCTACACCTTC	CASSPRDSNYGYTF
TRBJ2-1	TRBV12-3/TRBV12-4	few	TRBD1	TGTGCCAGCAGTCTCGGGACAGGGGATGAGCAGTTCTTC	CASSLGTGDEQFF
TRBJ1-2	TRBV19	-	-	TGTGCCAGTACCAGCTTCTATGGCTACACCTTC	CASTSFYGYTF
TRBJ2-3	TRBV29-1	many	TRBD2	TGCAGCGTTCTGCCTACAGTAGCGGGACACACAGATACGCAGTATTTT	CSVLPTVAGHTDTQYF
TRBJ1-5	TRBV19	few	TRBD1	TGTGCCACAGGTCAGGGGGGCGATCAGCCCCAGCATTTT	CATGQGGDQPQHF
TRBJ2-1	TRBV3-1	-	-	TGTGCCAGCAGCCAAAGTATTCGGTTAGCTTCCAATGAGCAGTTCTTC	CASSQSIRLASNEQFF
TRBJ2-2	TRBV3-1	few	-	TGTGCCAGCAGCCGTACTACGGGGTCGAACACCGGGGAGCTGTTTTTT	CASSRTTGSNTGELFF
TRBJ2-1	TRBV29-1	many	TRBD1	TGCAGCGTTGAAGGACACCGGGACAGTTCCTACAATGAGCAGTTCTTC	CSVEGHRDSSYNEQFF
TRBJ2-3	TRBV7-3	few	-	TGTGCCAGCAGCCCGAGAGGACTGAAAGATACGCAGTATTTT	CASSPRGLKDTQYF
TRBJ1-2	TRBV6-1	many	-	TGTGCCAGCAGTGAAGTCGACCGCTTCAGGGGATCAGGTCATGGCTACACCTTC	CASSEVDRFRGSGHGYTF
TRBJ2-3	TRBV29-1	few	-	TGCAGCGTTGAGGCAGGGCCCTCTTCAGATACGCAGTATTTT	CSVEAGPSSDTQYF
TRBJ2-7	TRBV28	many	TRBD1	TGTGCCAGCAGTTTCCCCACAGGGGCCTACGAGCAGTACTTC	CASSFPTGAYEQYF
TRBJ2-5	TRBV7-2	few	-	TGTGCCAGCAGTGGTGCTCCGTACCAAGAGACCCAGTACTTC	CASSGAPYQETQYF
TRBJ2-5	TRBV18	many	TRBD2	TGTGCCAGCTCAGGACTAGCGGAAGAGACCCAGTACTTC	CASSGLAEETQYF
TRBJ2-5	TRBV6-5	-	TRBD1	TGTGCCAGCAGCCGGGACAGGGAAGAGACCCAGTACTTC	CASSRDREETQYF
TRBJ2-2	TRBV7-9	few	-	TGTGCCAGCAGCTTAGCGGGCCCCGGGGAGCTGTTTTTT	CASSLAGPGELFF
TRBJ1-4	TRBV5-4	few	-	TGTGCCAGCAGGGGAGGGCGAGGAGAAAAACTGTTTTTT	CASRGGRGEKLFF
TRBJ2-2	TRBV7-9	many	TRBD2	TGTGCCAGCAGCTTCACTAGCGGAAGCACCGGGGAGCTGTTTTTT	CASSFTSGSTGELFF
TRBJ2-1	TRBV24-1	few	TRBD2	TGTGCCACCAGTGATTTGTCTGCGGGACTAGCGGGAGCTGAGCAGTTCTTC	CATSDLSAGLAGAEQFF
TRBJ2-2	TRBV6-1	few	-	TGTGCCAGCAGTGAACATCCCGGAGGGGGGACCGGGGAGCTGTTTTTT	CASSEHPGGGTGELFF
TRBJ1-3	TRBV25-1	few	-	TGTGCCAGCAGTCACGGGGGCGGCTCTGGAAACACCATATATTTT	CASSHGGGSGNTIYF
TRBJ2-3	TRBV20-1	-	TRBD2	TGCAGTGCTAGCACAGGGGGACTAGCGGGAAGCACAGATACGCAGTATTTT	CSASTGGLAGSTDTQYF
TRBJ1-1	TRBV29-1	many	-	TGCAGCGTTCGGGGGACCGCTGAAGCTTTCTTT	CSVRGTAEAFF
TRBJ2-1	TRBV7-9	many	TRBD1	TGTGCCAGCAGCTTAGCACAGGGGGCCTACAATGAGCAGTTCTTC	CASSLAQGAYNEQFF
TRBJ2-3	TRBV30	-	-	TGTGCCTGGAGAGGTGCAGATACGCAGTATTTT	CAWRGADTQYF
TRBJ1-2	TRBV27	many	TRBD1	TGTGCCAGCAGTTTATACTCAGGGGGCAGCGGCTACACCTTC	CASSLYSGGSGYTF
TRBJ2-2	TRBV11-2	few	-	TGTGCCACCTCCACCGGGCGCAGGCCCTGGTCTGGGGAGCTGTTTTTT	CATSTGRRPWSGELFF
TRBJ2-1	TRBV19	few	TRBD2	TGTGCCAGCCATGGTGGCGCTAGCGGGAATAATGAGCAGTTCTTC	CASHGGASGNNEQFF
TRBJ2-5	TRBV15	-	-	TGTGCCACCAGCAGAGAAAACAGCAAAGAGACCCAGTACTTC	CATSRENSKETQYF
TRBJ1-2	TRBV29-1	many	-	TGCAGCGTTGAGAGCGCAGGGCAGCTTATCTATGGCTACACCTTC	CSVESAGQLIYGYTF
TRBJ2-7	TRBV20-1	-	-	TGCAGTGCTAAGGTTGGTTCTATGTACGAGCAGTACTTC	CSAKVGSMYEQYF
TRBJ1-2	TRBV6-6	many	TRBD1	TGTGCCAGCAGTTACAGGGACAGGGGGAACTATGGCTACACCTTC	CASSYRDRGNYGYTF
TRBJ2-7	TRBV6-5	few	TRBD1	TGTGCCAGCAGTTACTCGTCCAGGGGGAAGTACGAGCAGTACTTC	CASSYSSRGKYEQYF
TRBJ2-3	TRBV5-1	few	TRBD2	TGCGCCAGCAGTCCCCTTCGGGACTACAGCACAGATACGCAGTATTTT	CASSPLRDYSTDTQYF
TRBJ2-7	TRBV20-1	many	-	TGCAGTGCTAGAGAGCCCCGGACAGACCCCTTGGACGAGCAGTACTTC	CSAREPRTDPLDEQYF
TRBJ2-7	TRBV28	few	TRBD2	TGTGCCAGCAGACCCGGGGGGGCATCATTCTACGAGCAGTACTTC	CASRPGGASFYEQYF
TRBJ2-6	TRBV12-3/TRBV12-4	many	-	TGTGCCAGCACCCCTGTGGGGGCCAACGTCCTGACTTTC	CASTPVGANVLTF
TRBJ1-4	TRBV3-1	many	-	TGTGCCAGCAGCCAAGAAGTCTGGGAGACAGGCGTATTTAATGAAAAACTGTTTTTT	CASSQEVWETGVFNEKLFF
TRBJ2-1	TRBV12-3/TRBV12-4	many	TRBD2	TGTGCCAGCAGTATCGGACTAGCGGAGCCCAATGAGCAGTTCTTC	CASSIGLAEPNEQFF
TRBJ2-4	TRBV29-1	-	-	TGCAGCGTTGTAGTACCCGGAGCCAAAAACATTCAGTACTTC	CSVVVPGAKNIQYF
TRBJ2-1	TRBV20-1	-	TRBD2	TGCAGTGCCCCTGGCAGGGAGCGGGGGGGGAATGAGCAGTTCTTC	CSAPGRERGGNEQFF
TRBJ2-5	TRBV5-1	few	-	TGCGCCAGCAGCTTCGGACCCTCGGGCCAAGAGACCCAGTACTTC	CASSFGPSGQETQYF
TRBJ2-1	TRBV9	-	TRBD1	TGTGCCAGCAGCGCTACCCAGGGGGCGGTTAATGAGCAGTTCTTC	CASSATQGAVNEQFF
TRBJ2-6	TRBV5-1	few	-	TGCGCCAGCAGAACACAGATCTCTGGGGCCAACGTCCTGACTTTC	CASRTQISGANVLTF
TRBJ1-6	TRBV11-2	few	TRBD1	TGTGCCAGCAGCCCCCGGACAGGGGGATATAATTCACCCCTCCACTTT	CASSPRTGGYNSPLHF